The next 10 T cell receptor beta chains were all read from a single sample in a study of blood T cells in healthy people across ages. A second PCR of 7 to 11 cycles used a sample-barcoded 5' primer and a J-beta primer mix. In TCRdb, the 5' RACE reads were re-called with MiXCR into one record per CDR3 protein. The sample has just under 750,000 distinct CDR3 sequences; 20% to 25% are singletons. The source material was blood. These receptors were obtained from a man aged 65 to 85 in good health.

This clonotype was counted at least ten times. This chain joins TRBV5-1 and TRBJ2-5; 9 nucleotides align to TRBD2. The J call is in doubt because the DNA end fits TRBJ2-1 better. The CDR3 covers 15 residues. Germline CDR1 SGHRS, CDR2 YFSETQ. As DNA, the CDR3 is TGCGCCAGCAGCTACCTAGCGGGACCTGGGAATGAGCAGTTCTTC. Protein: CASSYLAGPGNEQFF.

V usage is TRBV5-5 and J usage is TRBJ1-4; D may be TRBD1 (5 bases). Looked up from germline, CDR1 is SGHKS and CDR2 is YYEKEE (reference sequence). Trimming stripped 3 bases from V and 8 bases from J, with 17 bases between. There are 15 residues in the CDR3. The CDR3: CASSSTRDLGEKLFF. The DNA of the CDR3 is TGTGCCAGCAGCTCAACCAGGGACTTAGGGGAAAAACTGTTTTTT.

The gene calls are TRBV12-3 or TRBV12-4 and TRBJ2-1, with 7 bases matching TRBD1. The trim removed 5 bases at V and 6 bases at J, leaving 7 bases unmatched. The CDR3 totals 14 residues. CDR3 sequence: CASSPRDSTNEQFF. In DNA, the CDR3 is TGTGCCAGCAGTCCCCGGGACAGCACCAATGAGCAGTTCTTC.

This clonotype was seen more than once but under ten times. The chain couples TRBV7-9 to TRBJ2-5; D not certain. V was shortened by 3 bases and J by 1 base, with 6 bases between the two germline ends. The length of the CDR3 is 13 residues. The germline V gene has CDR1 SEHNR and CDR2 FQNEAQ (reference sequence). The CDR3 loop reads CASSLMSQETQYF. CDR3 DNA sequence: TGTGCCAGCAGCTTGATGAGCCAAGAGACCCAGTACTTC.

This rearrangement joins TRBV2 to TRBJ1-4; D remains ambiguous. The CDR3 is 15 residues long. V was cut by 5 bases and J by 0 bases, with 10 bases left in between. The germline V gene has CDR1 SNHLY and CDR2 FYNNEI. The CDR3 sequence: CASSPRMATNEKLFF. The CDR3, as DNA: TGTGCCAGCAGTCCTCGGATGGCAACTAATGAAAAACTGTTTTTT.

CDR3 DNA sequence: TGTGCCAGCACCGCACAAGCAGATACGCAGTATTTT. Translation: CASTAQADTQYF. The chain combines TRBV12-3 or TRBV12-4 with TRBJ2-3, with D uncertain. This CDR3 has 12 amino acids. V was trimmed by 7 bases and J by 4 bases, leaving 9 bases between them.

The table lists this clonotype with a few counts. This chain connects TRBV24-1 to TRBJ1-2; D is unresolved. Germline V gene sequence: CDR1 KGHDR, CDR2 SFDVKD. The V end was cut by 2 bases, the J end by 3 bases, with 15 bases between. This CDR3 spans 16 amino acids. The CDR3 bases are TGTGCCACCAGTGATTCAAGTGGCGGCGACTACTATGGCTACACCTTC. Protein: CATSDSSGGDYYGYTF.

The chain is built from TRBV3-1 and TRBJ1-5; D is unclear. Germline V gene sequence: CDR1 LGHDT, CDR2 YNNKEL (reference sequence). CDR3 length equals 13 residues. Trimming pared 2 bases from V and 4 bases from J, leaving 6 bases between. The CDR3 sequence is CASSQQRNQPQHF. CDR3 DNA sequence: TGTGCCAGCAGCCAACAGAGGAATCAGCCCCAGCATTTT. Combining the CDR3 with reference TRBV3-1 and TRBJ1-5 gives the whole variable domain DTAVSQTPKYLVTQMGNDKSIKCEQNLGHDTMYWYKQDSKKFLKIMFSYNNKELIINETVPNRFSPKSPDKAHLNLHINSLELGDSAVYFCASSQQRNQPQHFGDGTRLSIL.

This clonotype has just a few counts. This chain joins TRBV24-1 and TRBJ2-1; TRBD2 is a possible D gene (5 bases). Germline CDR1 KGHDR, CDR2 SFDVKD. The V gene lost 5 bases and the J gene lost 0 bases, with 16 bases spanning the gap. This CDR3 region has 17 residues. In nucleotides, the CDR3 is TGTGCCACCAGTGCCAGAGGACTCTCTAGCTCCTACAATGAGCAGTTCTTC. It specifies CATSARGLSSSYNEQFF.

This clonotype has a handful of counts. The V and J genes are TRBV11-2 and TRBJ2-3, with 8 nucleotides matching TRBD2. Looked up from germline, CDR1 is SGHAT and CDR2 is FQNNGV. The CDR3 extends over 18 amino acids. V dropped 5 bases and J dropped 2; count of bases not matched to a gene: 15. CDR3: CASSPPRWWRGDTDTQYF. The CDR3 region has the DNA TGTGCCAGCAGCCCCCCCCGTTGGTGGCGGGGGGACACAGATACGCAGTATTTT.